What follows describes a single T cell receptor (beta chain). The data are from a study of T-cell memory formation after mild COVID-19. TCRdb re-analysed the 5' RACE reads in MiXCR, keeping a single row per CDR3 protein. The sample yields fewer than 250,000 distinct CDR3 sequences, less than 20% seen once. Per the germline V gene, CDR1 is SEHNR and CDR2 is FQNEAQ (reference sequence). V dropped 1 base and J dropped 8 bases, with 14 bases sitting between them. The CDR3 is 14 amino acids. Sequencing was done on a sample of PBMCs or a T cell subset sorted from them (not recorded which). This chain uses TRBV7-9 with TRBJ1-2; D is perhaps TRBD1 (6 bases). This sequence originates from an adult woman who had mild COVID-19 (a few samples of this study predate the infection). Cell type and time point are not known. DNA for the CDR3: TGTGCCAGCAGCTTAGGATCCGGGGGCAGGGGCTACACCTTC. Translated, it gives CASSLGSGGRGYTF.